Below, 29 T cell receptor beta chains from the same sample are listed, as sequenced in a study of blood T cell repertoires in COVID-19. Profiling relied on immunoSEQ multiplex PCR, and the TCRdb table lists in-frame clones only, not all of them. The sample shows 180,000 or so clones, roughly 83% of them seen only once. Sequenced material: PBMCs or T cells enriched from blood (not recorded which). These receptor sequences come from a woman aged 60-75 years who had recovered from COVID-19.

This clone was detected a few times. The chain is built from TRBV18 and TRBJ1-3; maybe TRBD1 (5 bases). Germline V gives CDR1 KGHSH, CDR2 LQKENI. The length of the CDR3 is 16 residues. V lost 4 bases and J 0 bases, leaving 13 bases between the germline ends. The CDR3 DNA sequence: TGTGCCAGCTCACTGGAAGACAGACGCTCTGGAAACACCATATATTTT. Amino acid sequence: CASSLEDRRSGNTIYF. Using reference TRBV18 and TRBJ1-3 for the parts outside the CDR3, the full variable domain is NAGVMQNPRHLVRRRGQEARLRCSPMKGHSHVYWYRQLPEEGLKFMVYLQKENIIDESGMPKERFSAEFPKEGPSILRIQQVVRGDSAAYFCASSLEDRRSGNTIYFGEGSWLTVV.

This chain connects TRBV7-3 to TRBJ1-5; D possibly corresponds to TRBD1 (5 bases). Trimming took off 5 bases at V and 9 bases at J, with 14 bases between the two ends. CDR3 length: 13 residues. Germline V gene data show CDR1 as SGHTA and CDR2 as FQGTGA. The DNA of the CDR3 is TGTGCCAGCAGCGGGGACCCCGGGGGGCCCCAGCATTTT. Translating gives CASSGDPGGPQHF.

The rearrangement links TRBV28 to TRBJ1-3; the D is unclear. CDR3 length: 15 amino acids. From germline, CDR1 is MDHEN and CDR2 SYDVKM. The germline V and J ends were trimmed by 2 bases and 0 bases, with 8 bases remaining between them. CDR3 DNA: TGTGCCAGCAGTTTAGGGCAGGTCTCTGGAAACACCATATATTTT. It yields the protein CASSLGQVSGNTIYF.

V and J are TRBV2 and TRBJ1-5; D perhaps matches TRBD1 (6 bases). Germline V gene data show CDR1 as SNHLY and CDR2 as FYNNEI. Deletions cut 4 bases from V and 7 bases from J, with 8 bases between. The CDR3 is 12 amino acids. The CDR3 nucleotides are TGTGCCAGCAGTGGGACAGCACAGCCCCAGCATTTT. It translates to CASSGTAQPQHF.

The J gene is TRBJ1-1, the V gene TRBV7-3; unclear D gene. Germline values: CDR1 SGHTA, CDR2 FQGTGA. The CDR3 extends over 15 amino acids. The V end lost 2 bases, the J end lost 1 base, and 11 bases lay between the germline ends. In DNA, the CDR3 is TGTGCCAGCAGCTTACTTCGGCGGCAGAACACTGAAGCTTTCTTT. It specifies CASSLLRRQNTEAFF.

CDR3 coding DNA: TGTGCCAGCAGCGACGCTCTTATCAGCACCTTC. As protein: CASSDALISTF. V gene TRBV9 combines with J gene TRBJ1-2, with unresolved D. CDR1 SGDLS and CDR2 YYNGEE come from the germline V gene. Deletions cut 3 bases from V and 13 bases from J, with 13 bases between. The CDR3 sequence is 11 residues long.

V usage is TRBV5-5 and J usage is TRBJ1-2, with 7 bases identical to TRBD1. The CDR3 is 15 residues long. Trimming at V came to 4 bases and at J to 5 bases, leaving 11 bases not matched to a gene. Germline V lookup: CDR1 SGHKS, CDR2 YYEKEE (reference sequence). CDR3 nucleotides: TGTGCCAGCAGCCTCGGAGACCCCAGGGGGTATGGCTACACCTTC. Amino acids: CASSLGDPRGYGYTF.

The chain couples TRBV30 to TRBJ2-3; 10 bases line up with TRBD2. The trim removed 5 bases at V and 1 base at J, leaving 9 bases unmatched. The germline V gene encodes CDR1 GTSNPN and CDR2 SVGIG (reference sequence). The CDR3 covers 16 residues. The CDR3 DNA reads TGTGCCTGGCGCCTTACCGGGACTAGCGGCACAGATACGCAGTATTTT. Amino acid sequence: CAWRLTGTSGTDTQYF.

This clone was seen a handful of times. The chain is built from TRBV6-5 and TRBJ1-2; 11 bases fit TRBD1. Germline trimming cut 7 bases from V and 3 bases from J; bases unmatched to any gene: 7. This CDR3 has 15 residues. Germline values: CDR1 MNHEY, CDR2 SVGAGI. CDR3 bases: TGTGCCAGCACTCGGGGGACAGGGGGTGACTATGGCTACACCTTC. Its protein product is CASTRGTGGDYGYTF.

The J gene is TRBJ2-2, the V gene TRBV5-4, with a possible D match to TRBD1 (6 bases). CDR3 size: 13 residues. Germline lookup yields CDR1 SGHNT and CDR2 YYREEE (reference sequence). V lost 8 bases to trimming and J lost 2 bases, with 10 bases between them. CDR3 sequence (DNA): TGTGCCAGTAACAGGGCCAACACCGGGGAGCTGTTTTTT. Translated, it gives CASNRANTGELFF.

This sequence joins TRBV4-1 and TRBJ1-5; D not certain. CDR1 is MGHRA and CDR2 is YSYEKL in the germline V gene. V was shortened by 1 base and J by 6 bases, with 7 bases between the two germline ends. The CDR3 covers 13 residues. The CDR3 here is CASSQGAGQPQHF. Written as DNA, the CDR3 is TGCGCCAGCAGCCAAGGTGCAGGTCAGCCCCAGCATTTT.

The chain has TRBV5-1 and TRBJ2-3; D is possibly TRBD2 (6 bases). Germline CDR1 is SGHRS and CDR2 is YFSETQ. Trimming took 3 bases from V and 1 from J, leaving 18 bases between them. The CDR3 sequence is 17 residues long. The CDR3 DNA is TGCGCCAGCAGCTGGCCCGGGACTCTGGGGGGCACAGATACGCAGTATTTT. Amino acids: CASSWPGTLGGTDTQYF.

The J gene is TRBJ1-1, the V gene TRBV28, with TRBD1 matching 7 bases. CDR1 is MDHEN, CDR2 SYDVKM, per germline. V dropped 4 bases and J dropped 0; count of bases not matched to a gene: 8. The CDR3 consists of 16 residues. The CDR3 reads CASSYQLGQLNTEAFF. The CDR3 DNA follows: TGTGCCAGCAGTTACCAATTGGGACAGCTGAACACTGAAGCTTTCTTT.

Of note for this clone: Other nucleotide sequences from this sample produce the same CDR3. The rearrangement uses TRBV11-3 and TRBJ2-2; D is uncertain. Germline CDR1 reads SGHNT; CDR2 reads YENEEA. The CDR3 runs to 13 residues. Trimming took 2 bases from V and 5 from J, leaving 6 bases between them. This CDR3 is CASSLRVTGELFF. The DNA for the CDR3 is TGTGCCAGCAGCTTACGGGTGACCGGGGAGCTGTTTTTT.

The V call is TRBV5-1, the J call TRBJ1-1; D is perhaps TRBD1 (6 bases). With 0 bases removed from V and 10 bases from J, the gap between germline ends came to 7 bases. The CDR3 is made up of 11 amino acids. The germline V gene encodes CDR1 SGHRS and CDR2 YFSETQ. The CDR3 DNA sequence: TGCGCCAGCAGCTTGGGACAGGTAGCTTTCTTT. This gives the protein CASSLGQVAFF. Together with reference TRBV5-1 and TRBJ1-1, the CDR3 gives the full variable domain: KAGVTQTPRYLIKTRGQQVTLSCSPISGHRSVSWYQQTPGQGLQFLFEYFSETQRNKGNFPGRFSGRQFSNSRSEMNVSTLELGDSALYLCASSLGQVAFFGQGTRLTVV.

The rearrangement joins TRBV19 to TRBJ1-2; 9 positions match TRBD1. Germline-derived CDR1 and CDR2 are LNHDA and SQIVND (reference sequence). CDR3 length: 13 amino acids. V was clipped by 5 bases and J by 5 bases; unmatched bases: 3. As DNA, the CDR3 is TGTGCCAGTAGTTCGACAGGGGGTTATGGCTACACCTTC. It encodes CASSSTGGYGYTF.

CDR3 protein: CASSPLGGVSGANVLTF. DNA for the CDR3: TGTGCCAGCTCACCACTGGGAGGGGTCTCTGGGGCCAACGTCCTGACTTTC. This sequence joins TRBV18 and TRBJ2-6, with 7 positions matching TRBD2. V lost 1 base to trimming and J lost 0 bases; unmatched junction nucleotides: 3. The germline CDR1 and CDR2 sequences are KGHSH and LQKENI. CDR3 length: 17 residues.

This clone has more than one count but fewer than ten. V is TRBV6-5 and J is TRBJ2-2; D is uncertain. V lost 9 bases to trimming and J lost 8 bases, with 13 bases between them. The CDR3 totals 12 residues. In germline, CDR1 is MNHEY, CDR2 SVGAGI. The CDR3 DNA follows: TGTGCCAGTAGACTTTCCATTGGGGAGCTGTTTTTT. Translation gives CASRLSIGELFF.

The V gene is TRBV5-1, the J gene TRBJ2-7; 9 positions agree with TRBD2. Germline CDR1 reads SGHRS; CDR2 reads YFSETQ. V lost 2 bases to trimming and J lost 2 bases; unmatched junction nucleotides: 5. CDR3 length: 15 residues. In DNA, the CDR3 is TGCGCCAGCAGCTTCGGGACTAGCAATACCTACGAGCAGTACTTC. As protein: CASSFGTSNTYEQYF.

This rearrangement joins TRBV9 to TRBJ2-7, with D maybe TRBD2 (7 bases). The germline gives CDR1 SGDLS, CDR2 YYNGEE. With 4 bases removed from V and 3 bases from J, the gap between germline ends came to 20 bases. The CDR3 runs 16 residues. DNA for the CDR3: TGTGCCAGCAGCCCTCTAAGAGGGGGGGGGTTCTACGAGCAGTACTTC. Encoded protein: CASSPLRGGGFYEQYF.

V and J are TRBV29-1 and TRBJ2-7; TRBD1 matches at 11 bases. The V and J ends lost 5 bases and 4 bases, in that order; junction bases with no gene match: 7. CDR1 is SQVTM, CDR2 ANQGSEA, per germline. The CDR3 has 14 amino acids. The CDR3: CSVTPGQGEYEQYF. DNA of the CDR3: TGCAGCGTTACACCGGGACAGGGGGAGTACGAGCAGTACTTC.

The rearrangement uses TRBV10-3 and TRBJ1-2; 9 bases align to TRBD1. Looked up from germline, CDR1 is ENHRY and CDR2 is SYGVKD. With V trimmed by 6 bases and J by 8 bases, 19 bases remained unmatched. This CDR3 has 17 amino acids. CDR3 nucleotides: TGTGCCATCAGCCCCAATAAACAGGGGGCGGCTTCGTCCGGCTACACCTTC. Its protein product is CAISPNKQGAASSGYTF.

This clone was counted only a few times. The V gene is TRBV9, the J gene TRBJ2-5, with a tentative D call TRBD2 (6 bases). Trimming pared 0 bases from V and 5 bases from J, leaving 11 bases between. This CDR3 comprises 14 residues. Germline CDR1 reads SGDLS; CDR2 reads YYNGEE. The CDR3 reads CASSVAEGRETQYF. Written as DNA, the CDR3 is TGTGCCAGCAGCGTAGCGGAGGGCAGGGAGACCCAGTACTTC.

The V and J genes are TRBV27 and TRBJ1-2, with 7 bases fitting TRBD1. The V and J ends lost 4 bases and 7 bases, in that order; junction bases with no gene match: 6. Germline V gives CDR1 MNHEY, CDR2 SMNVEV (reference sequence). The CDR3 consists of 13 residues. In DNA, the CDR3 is TGTGCCAGCAGTTCCACAGGGGTAGGTGGCTACACCTTC. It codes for CASSSTGVGGYTF.

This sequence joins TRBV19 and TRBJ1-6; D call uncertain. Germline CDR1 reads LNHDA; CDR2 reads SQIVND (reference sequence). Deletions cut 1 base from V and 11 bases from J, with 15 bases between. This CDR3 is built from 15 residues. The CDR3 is CASSIAAGRVAPLHF. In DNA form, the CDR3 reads TGTGCCAGTAGTATAGCGGCGGGAAGGGTGGCACCCCTCCACTTT.

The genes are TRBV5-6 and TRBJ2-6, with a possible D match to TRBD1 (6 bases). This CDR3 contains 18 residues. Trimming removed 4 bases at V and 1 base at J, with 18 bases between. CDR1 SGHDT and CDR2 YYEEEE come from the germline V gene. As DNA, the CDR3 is TGTGCCAGCAGCGGTTACAGGGAGAATCTGTCTGGGGCCAACGTCCTGACTTTC. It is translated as CASSGYRENLSGANVLTF.

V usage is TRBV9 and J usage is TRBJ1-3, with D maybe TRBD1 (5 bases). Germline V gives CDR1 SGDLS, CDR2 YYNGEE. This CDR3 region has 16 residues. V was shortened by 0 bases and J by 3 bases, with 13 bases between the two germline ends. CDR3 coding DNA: TGTGCCAGCAGCGTAGGGGGCCCCTTTGATGGAAACACCATATATTTT. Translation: CASSVGGPFDGNTIYF.

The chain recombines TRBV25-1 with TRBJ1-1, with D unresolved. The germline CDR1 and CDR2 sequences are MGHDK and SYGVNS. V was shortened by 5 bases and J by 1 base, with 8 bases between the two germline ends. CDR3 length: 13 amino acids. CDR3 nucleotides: TGTGCCAGCAGTTTGGGCGAGAACACTGAAGCTTTCTTT. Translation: CASSLGENTEAFF.

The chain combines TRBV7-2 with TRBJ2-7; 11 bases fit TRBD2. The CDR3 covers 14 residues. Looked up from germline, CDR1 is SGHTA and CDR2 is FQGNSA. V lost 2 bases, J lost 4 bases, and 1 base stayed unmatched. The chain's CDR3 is CASSLTSGRYEQYF. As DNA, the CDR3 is TGTGCCAGCAGCTTAACTAGCGGGAGATACGAGCAGTACTTC.